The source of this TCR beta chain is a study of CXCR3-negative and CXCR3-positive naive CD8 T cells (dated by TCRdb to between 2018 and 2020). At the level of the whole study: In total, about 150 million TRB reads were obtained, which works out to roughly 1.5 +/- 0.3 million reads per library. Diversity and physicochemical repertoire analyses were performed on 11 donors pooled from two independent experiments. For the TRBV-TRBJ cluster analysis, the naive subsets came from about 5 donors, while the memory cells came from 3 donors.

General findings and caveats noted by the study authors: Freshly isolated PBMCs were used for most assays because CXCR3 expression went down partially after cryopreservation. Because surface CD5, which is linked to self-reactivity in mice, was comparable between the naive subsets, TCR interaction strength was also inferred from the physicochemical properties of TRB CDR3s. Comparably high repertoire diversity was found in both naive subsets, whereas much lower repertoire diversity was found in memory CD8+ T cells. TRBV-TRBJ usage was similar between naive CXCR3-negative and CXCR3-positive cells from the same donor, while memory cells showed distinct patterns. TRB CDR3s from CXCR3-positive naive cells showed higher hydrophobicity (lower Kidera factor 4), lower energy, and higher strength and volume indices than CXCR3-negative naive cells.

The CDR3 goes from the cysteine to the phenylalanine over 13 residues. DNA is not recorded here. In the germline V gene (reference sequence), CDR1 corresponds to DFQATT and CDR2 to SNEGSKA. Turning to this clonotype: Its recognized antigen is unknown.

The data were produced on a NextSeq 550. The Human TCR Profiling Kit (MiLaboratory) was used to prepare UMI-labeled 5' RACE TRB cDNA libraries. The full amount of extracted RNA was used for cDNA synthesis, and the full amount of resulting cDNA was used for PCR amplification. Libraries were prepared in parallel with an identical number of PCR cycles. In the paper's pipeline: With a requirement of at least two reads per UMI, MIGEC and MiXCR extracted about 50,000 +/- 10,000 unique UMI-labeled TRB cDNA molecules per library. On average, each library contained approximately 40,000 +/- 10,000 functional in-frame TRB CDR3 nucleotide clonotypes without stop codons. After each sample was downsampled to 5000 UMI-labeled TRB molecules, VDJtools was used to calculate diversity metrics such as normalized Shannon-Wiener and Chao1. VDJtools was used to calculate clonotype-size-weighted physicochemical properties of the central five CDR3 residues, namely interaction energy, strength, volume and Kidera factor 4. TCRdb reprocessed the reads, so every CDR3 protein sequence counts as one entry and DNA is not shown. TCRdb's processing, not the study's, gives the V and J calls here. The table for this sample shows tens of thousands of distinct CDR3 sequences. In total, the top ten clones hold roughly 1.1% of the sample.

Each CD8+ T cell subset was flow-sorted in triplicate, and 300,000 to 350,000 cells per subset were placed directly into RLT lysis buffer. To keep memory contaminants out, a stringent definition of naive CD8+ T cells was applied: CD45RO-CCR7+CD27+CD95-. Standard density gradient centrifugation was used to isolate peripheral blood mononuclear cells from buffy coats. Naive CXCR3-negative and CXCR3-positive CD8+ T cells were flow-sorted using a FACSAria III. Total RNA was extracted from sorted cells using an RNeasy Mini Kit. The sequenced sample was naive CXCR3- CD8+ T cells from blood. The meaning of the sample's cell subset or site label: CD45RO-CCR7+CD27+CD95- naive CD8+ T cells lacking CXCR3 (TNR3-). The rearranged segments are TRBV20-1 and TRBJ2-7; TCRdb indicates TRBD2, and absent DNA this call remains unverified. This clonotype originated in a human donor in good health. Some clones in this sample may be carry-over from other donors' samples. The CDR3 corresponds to CSAREGRGYEQYF.